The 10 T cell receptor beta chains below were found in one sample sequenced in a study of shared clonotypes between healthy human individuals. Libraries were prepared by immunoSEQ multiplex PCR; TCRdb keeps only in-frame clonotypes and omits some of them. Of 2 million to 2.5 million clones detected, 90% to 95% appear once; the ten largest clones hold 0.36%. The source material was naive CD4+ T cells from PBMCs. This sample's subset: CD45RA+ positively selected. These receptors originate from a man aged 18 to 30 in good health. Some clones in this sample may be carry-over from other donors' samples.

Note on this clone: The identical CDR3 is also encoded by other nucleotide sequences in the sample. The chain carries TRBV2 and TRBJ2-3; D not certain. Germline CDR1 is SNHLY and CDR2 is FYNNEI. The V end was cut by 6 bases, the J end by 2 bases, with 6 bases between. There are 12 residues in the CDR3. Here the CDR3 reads CASRGDTDTQYF. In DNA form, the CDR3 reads TGTGCCAGCAGGGGTGACACAGATACGCAGTATTTT. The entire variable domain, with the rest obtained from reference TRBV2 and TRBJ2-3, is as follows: EPEVTQTPSHQVTQMGQEVILRCVPISNHLYFYWYRQILGQKVEFLVSFYNNEISEKSEIFDDQFSVERPDGSNFTLKIRSTKLEDSAMYFCASRGDTDTQYFGPGTRLTVL.

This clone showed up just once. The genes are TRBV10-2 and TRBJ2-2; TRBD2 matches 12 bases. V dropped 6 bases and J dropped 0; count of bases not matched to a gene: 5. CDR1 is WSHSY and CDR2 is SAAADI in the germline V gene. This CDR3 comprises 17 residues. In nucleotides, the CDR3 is TGCGCCAGCAGCGGGCTAGCGGGAGGGGCGAACACCGGGGAGCTGTTTTTT. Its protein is CASSGLAGGANTGELFF.

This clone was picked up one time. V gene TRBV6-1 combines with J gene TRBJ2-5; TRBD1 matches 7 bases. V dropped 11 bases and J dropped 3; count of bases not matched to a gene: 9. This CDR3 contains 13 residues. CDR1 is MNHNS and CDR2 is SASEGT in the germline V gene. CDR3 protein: CAGHDRAEETQYF. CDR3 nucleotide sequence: TGTGCCGGTCATGACAGGGCTGAAGAGACCCAGTACTTC.

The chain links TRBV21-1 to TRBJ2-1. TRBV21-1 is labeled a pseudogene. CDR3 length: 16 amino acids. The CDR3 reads CASSTRGEGENNEQFF. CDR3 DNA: TGTGCCAGCAGCACCAGAGGTGAAGGGGAGAACAATGAGCAGTTCTTC.

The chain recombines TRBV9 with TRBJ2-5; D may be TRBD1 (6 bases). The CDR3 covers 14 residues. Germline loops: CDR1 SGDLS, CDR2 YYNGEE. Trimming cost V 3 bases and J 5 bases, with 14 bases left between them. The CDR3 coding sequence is TGTGCCAGCAGCGCAGACAGGTTGTTGGAGACCCAGTACTTC. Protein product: CASSADRLLETQYF.

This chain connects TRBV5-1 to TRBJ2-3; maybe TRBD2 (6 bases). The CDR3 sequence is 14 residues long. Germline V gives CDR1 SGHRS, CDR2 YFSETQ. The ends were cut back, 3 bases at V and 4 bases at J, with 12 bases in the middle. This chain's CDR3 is CASSSGDWADTQYF. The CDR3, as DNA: TGCGCCAGCAGCTCCGGGGACTGGGCAGATACGCAGTATTTT.

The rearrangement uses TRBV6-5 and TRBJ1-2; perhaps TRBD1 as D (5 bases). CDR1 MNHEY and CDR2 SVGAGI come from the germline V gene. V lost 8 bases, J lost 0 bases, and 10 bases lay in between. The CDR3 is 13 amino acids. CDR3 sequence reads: CASHDRSNYGYTF. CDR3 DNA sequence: TGTGCCAGCCATGACAGATCTAACTATGGCTACACCTTC.

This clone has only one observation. This CDR3 reads CASSRHELAGNEQFF. The CDR3, as DNA: TGTGCCAGTAGTAGGCACGAACTAGCCGGCAATGAGCAGTTCTTC. The chain links TRBV19 to TRBJ2-1; D perhaps matches TRBD2 (6 bases). Germline CDR1 is LNHDA and CDR2 is SQIVND (reference sequence). V dropped 4 bases and J dropped 6 bases, with 16 bases sitting between them. This CDR3 has 15 residues.

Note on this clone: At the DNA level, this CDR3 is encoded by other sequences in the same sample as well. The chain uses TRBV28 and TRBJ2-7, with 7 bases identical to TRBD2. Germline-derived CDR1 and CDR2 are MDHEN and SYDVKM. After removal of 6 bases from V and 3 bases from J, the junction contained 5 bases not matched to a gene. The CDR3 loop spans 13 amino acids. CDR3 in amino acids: CASRRGLYYEQYF. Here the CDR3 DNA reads TGTGCCAGCAGACGGGGACTATACTACGAGCAGTACTTC.

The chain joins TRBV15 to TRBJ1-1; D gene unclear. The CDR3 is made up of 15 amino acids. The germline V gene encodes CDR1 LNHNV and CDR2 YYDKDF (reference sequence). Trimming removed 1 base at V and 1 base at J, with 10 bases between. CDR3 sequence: CATSRGGGGNTEAFF. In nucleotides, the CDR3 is TGTGCCACCAGCAGAGGCGGAGGAGGGAACACTGAAGCTTTCTTT.